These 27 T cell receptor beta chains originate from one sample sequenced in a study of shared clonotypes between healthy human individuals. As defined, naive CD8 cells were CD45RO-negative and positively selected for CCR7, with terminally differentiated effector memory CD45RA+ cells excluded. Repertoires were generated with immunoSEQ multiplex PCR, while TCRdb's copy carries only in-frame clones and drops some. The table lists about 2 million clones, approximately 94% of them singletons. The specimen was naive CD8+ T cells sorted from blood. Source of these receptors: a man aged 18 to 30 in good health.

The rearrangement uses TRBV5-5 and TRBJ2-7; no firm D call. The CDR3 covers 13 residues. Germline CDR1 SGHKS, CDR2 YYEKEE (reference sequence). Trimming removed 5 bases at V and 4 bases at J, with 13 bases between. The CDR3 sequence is CASSQDRHYEQYF. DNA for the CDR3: TGTGCCAGCAGTCAGGATAGGCATTACGAGCAGTACTTC.

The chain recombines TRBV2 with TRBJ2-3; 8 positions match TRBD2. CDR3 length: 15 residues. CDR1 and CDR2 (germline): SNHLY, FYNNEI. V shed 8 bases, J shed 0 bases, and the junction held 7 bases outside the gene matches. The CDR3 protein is CASGGLALSTDTQYF. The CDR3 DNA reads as TGTGCCAGCGGCGGACTAGCCCTTAGCACAGATACGCAGTATTTT.

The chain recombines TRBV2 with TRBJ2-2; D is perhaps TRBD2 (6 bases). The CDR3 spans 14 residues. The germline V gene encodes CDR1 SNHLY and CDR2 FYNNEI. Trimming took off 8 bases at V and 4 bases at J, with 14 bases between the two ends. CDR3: CASGWTEGTGELFF. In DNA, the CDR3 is TGTGCCAGCGGTTGGACGGAGGGCACCGGGGAGCTGTTTTTT.

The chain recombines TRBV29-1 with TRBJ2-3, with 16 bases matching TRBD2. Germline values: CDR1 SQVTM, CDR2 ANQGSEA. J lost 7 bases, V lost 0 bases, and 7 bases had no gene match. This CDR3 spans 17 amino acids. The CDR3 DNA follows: TGCAGCGTTGAAGATGGGACTAGCGGGGGGGCATTGTATACGCAGTATTTT. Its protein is CSVEDGTSGGALYTQYF.

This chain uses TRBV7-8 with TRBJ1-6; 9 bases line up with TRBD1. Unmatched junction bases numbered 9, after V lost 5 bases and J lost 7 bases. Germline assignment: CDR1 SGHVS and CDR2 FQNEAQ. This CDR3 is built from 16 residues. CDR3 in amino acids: CASSRQGDLRNSPLHF. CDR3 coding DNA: TGTGCCAGCAGCCGACAGGGGGATCTTAGGAATTCACCCCTCCACTTT.

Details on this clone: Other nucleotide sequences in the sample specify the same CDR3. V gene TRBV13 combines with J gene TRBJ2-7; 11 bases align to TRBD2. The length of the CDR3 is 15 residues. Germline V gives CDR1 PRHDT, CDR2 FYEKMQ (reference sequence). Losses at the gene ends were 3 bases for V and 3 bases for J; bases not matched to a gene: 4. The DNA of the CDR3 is TGTGCCAGCAGCTTGGGGACTAGCGGCTTCTACGAGCAGTACTTC. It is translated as CASSLGTSGFYEQYF.

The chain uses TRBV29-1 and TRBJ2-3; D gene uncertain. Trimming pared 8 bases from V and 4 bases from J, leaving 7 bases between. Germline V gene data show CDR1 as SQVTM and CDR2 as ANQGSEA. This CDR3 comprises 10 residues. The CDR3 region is CSLYSDTQYF. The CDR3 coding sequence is TGCAGCCTATACTCAGATACGCAGTATTTT.

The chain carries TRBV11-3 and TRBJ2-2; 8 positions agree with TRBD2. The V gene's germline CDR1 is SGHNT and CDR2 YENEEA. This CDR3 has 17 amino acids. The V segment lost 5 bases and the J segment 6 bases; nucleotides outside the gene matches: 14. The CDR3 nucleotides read TGTGCCAGCAGCCTCCGCGGTGTTAGCGGGGTCCCCGGGGAGCTGTTTTTT. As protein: CASSLRGVSGVPGELFF.

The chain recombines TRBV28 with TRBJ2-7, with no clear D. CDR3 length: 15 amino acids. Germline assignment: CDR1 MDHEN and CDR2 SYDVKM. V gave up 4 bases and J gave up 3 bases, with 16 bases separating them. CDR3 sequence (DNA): TGTGCCAGCAGTTCGGATATCGACACGGACTACGAGCAGTACTTC. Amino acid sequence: CASSSDIDTDYEQYF.

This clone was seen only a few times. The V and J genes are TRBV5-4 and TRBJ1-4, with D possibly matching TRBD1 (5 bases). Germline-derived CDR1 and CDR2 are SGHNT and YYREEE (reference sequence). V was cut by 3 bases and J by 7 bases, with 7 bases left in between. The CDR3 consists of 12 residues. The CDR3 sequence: CASSYRGEKLFF. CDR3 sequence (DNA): TGTGCCAGCAGCTATAGGGGTGAAAAACTGTTTTTT. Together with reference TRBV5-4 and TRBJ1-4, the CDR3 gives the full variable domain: ETGVTQSPTHLIKTRGQQVTLRCSSQSGHNTVSWYQQALGQGPQFIFQYYREEENGRGNFPPRFSGLQFPNYSSELNVNALELDDSALYLCASSYRGEKLFFGSGTQLSVL.

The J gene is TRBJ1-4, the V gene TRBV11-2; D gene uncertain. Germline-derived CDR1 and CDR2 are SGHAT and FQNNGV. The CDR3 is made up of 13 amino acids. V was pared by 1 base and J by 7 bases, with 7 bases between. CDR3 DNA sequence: TGTGCCAGCAGCTTAGTTAGGAGTGAAAAACTGTTTTTT. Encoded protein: CASSLVRSEKLFF.

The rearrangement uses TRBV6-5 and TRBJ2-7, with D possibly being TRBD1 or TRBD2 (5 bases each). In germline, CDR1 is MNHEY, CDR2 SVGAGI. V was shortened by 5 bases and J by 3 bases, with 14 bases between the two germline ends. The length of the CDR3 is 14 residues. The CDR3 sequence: CASSQTAEVYEQYF. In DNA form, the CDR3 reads TGTGCCAGCAGTCAGACAGCGGAGGTCTACGAGCAGTACTTC.

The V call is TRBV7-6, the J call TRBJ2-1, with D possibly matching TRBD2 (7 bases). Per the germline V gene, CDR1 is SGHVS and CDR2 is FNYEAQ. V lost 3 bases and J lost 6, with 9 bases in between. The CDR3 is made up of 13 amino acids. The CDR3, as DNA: TGTGCCAGCAGCTTCGGGGGGCCCAATGAGCAGTTCTTC. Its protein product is CASSFGGPNEQFF.

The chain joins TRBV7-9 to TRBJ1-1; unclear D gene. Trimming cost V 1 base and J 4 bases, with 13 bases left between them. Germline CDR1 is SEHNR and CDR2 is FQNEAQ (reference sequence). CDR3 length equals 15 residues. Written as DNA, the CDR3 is TGTGCCAGCAGCTTAGTAAGCCCCTGGGGCACTGAAGCTTTCTTT. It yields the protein CASSLVSPWGTEAFF.

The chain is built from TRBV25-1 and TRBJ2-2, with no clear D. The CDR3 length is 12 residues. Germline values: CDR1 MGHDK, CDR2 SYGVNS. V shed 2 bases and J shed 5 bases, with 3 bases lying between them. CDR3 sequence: CASSERTGELFF. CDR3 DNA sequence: TGTGCCAGCAGTGAAAGGACCGGGGAGCTGTTTTTT.

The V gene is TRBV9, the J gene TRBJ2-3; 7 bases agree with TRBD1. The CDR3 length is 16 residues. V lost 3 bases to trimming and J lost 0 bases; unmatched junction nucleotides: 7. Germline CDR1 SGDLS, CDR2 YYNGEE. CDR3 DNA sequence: TGTGCCAGCAGCGACGACAGGGAGACTAGCACAGATACGCAGTATTTT. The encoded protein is CASSDDRETSTDTQYF.

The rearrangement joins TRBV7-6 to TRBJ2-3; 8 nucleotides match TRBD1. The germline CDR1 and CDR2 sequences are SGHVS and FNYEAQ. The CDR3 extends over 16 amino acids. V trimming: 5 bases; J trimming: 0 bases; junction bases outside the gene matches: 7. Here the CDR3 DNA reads TGTGCCAGCAGCACCCGTCAGGGGGCTAGCACAGATACGCAGTATTTT. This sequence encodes CASSTRQGASTDTQYF.

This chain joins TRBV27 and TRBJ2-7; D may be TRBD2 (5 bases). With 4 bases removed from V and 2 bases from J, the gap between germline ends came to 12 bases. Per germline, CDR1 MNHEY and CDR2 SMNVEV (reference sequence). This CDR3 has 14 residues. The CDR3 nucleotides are TGTGCCAGCAGTTGGAGTCAGGAGGCCTACGAGCAGTACTTC. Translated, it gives CASSWSQEAYEQYF.

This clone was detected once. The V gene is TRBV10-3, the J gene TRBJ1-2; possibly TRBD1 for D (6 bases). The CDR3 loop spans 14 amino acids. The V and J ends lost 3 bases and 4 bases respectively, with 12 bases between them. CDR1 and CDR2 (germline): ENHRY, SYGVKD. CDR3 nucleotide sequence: TGTGCCATCAGTGAACCTGACAGGAGCTATGGCTACACCTTC. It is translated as CAISEPDRSYGYTF.

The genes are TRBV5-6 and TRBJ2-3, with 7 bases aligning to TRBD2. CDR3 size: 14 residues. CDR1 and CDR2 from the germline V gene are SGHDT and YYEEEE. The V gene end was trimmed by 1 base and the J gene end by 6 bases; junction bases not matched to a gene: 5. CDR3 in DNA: TGTGCCAGCAGCTTGCTGGCGGGAGTGGATACGCAGTATTTT. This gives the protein CASSLLAGVDTQYF. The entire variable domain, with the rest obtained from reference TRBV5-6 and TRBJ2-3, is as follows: DAGVTQSPTHLIKTRGQQVTLRCSPKSGHDTVSWYQQALGQGPQFIFQYYEEEERQRGNFPDRFSGHQFPNYSSELNVNALLLGDSALYLCASSLLAGVDTQYFGPGTRLTVL.

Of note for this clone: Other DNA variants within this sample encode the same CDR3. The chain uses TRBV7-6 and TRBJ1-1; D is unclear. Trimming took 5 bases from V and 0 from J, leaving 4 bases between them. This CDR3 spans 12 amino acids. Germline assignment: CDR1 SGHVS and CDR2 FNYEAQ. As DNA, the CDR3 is TGTGCCAGCAGCCCGATGAACACTGAAGCTTTCTTT. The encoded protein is CASSPMNTEAFF.

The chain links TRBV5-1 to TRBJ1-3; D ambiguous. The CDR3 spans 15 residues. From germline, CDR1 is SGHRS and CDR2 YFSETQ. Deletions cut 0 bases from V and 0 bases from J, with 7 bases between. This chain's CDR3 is CASSLDPSSGNTIYF. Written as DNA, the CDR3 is TGCGCCAGCAGCTTGGACCCAAGCTCTGGAAACACCATATATTTT.

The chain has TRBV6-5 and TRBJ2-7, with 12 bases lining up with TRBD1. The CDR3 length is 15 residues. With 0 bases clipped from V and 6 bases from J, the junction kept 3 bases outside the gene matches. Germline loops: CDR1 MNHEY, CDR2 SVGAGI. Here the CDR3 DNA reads TGTGCCAGCAGTTACTCGGGACAGGGGGCTGTCGAGCAGTACTTC. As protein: CASSYSGQGAVEQYF.

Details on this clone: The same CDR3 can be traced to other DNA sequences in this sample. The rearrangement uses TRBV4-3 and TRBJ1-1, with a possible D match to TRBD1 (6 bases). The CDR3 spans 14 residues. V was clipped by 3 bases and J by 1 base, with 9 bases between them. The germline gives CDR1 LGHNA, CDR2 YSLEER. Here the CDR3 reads CASSQPGENTEAFF. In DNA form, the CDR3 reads TGCGCCAGCAGCCAGCCAGGGGAGAACACTGAAGCTTTCTTT.

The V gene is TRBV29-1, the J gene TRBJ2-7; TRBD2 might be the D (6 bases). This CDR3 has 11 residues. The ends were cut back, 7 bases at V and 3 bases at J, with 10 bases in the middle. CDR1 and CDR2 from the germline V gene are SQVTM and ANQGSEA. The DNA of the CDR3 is TGCAGCGCTGAGACTAGCTACGAGCAGTACTTC. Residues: CSAETSYEQYF.

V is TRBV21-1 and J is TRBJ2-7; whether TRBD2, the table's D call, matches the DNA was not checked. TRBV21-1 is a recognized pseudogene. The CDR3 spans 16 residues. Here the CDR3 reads CASSNSGAGVSYEQYF. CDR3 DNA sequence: TGTGCCAGCAGCAACTCCGGGGCGGGGGTCTCCTACGAGCAGTACTTC.

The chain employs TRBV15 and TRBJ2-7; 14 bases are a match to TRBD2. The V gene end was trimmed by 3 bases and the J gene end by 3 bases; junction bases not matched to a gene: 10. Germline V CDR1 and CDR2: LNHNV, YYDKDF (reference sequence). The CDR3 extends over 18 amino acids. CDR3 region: CATSRPQTSGRADYEQYF. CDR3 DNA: TGTGCCACCAGCAGGCCTCAGACTAGCGGGAGGGCCGACTACGAGCAGTACTTC. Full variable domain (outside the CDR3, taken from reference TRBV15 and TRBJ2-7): DAMVIQNPRYQVTQFGKPVTLSCSQTLNHNVMYWYQQKSSQAPKLLFHYYDKDFNNEADTPDNFQSRRPNTSFCFLDIRSPGLGDTAMYLCATSRPQTSGRADYEQYFGPGTRLTVT.